This passage covers 7 T cell receptor beta chains from one sample sequenced in a study of T cells in Graves' hyperthyroidism and ophthalmopathy. The investigators amplified TCR beta CDR3 regions from RNA transcripts. The study used the HTBI primer set for a first-round RT-PCR of the TCR CDR3. One entry per CDR3 protein, called by TCRdb with MiXCR from the multiplex PCR reads. This table holds about 570,000 distinct CDR3 sequences, 40% to 55% found once. What was sequenced was peripheral blood or thyroid tissue (not recorded which). The receptors originated from an adult woman with Graves' disease, either hyperthyroidism or ophthalmopathy (not recorded which).

The chain recombines TRBV20-1 with TRBJ2-7; a weak D match, TRBD2 (5 bases). This CDR3 spans 14 amino acids. Germline V gives CDR1 DFQATT, CDR2 SNEGSKA (reference sequence). V was clipped by 6 bases and J by 0 bases, with 15 bases between them. The CDR3 DNA sequence: TGCAGTGCACCCCCGCCGAGGGACTCCTACGAGCAGTACTTC. Its translation is CSAPPPRDSYEQYF.

V and J are TRBV5-1 and TRBJ2-1; the match to TRBD2 covers 8 bases. This CDR3 has 16 amino acids. Looked up from germline, CDR1 is SGHRS and CDR2 is YFSETQ. V was clipped by 4 bases and J by 0 bases; unmatched bases: 6. This CDR3 is CASSPAGTSSYNEQFF. DNA for the CDR3: TGCGCCAGCAGCCCCGCCGGGACTAGCTCCTACAATGAGCAGTTCTTC.

This chain connects TRBV9 to TRBJ2-1; weak D call: TRBD2 (6 bases). The CDR3 spans 13 residues. Looked up from germline, CDR1 is SGDLS and CDR2 is YYNGEE. The V and J ends lost 4 bases and 10 bases respectively, with 15 bases between them. The CDR3: CASSLERREEQFF. CDR3 nucleotides: TGTGCCAGCAGCTTGGAAAGGAGGGAAGAGCAGTTCTTC.

V usage is TRBV6-5 and J usage is TRBJ2-7; TRBD1 agrees at 7 bases. CDR1 MNHEY and CDR2 SVGAGI come from the germline V gene. J gave up 5 bases and V 4 bases, and 11 bases lay outside the gene matches. The CDR3 runs to 15 residues. The CDR3, as DNA: TGTGCCAGCAGTTCCGGGGACAGTAGGTCCAACGAGCAGTACTTC. Residues: CASSSGDSRSNEQYF.

This clonotype has a count of ten or more. V and J are TRBV5-1 and TRBJ2-7; D not resolved. The CDR3 has 13 residues. Germline CDR1 is SGHRS and CDR2 is YFSETQ. The V and J ends lost 7 bases and 0 bases respectively, with 11 bases between them. In DNA form, the CDR3 reads TGCGCCAGCTTAGATAACTACTCCTACGAGCAGTACTTC. This codes for CASLDNYSYEQYF. Full variable domain (missing parts from reference TRBV5-1 and TRBJ2-7): KAGVTQTPRYLIKTRGQQVTLSCSPISGHRSVSWYQQTPGQGLQFLFEYFSETQRNKGNFPGRFSGRQFSNSRSEMNVSTLELGDSALYLCASLDNYSYEQYFGPGTRLTVT.

This sequence joins TRBV7-2 and TRBJ1-5; D uncertain. Germline CDR1 is SGHTA and CDR2 is FQGNSA. Between the trimmed V and J ends, which lost 7 bases and 2 bases, there was a span of 12 bases. The CDR3 extends over 14 amino acids. CDR3 in DNA: TGTGCCAGCACCCTACCTTCGGGCAATCAGCCCCAGCATTTT. It encodes CASTLPSGNQPQHF.

This clonotype was recorded many times. J is TRBJ2-2 and V is TRBV12-3 or TRBV12-4, with no clear D. The CDR3 runs to 12 residues. The V end lost 5 bases, the J end lost 1 base, and 2 bases lay between the germline ends. DNA for the CDR3: TGTGCCAGCAGTAAGAACACCGGGGAGCTGTTTTTT. Its protein is CASSKNTGELFF.